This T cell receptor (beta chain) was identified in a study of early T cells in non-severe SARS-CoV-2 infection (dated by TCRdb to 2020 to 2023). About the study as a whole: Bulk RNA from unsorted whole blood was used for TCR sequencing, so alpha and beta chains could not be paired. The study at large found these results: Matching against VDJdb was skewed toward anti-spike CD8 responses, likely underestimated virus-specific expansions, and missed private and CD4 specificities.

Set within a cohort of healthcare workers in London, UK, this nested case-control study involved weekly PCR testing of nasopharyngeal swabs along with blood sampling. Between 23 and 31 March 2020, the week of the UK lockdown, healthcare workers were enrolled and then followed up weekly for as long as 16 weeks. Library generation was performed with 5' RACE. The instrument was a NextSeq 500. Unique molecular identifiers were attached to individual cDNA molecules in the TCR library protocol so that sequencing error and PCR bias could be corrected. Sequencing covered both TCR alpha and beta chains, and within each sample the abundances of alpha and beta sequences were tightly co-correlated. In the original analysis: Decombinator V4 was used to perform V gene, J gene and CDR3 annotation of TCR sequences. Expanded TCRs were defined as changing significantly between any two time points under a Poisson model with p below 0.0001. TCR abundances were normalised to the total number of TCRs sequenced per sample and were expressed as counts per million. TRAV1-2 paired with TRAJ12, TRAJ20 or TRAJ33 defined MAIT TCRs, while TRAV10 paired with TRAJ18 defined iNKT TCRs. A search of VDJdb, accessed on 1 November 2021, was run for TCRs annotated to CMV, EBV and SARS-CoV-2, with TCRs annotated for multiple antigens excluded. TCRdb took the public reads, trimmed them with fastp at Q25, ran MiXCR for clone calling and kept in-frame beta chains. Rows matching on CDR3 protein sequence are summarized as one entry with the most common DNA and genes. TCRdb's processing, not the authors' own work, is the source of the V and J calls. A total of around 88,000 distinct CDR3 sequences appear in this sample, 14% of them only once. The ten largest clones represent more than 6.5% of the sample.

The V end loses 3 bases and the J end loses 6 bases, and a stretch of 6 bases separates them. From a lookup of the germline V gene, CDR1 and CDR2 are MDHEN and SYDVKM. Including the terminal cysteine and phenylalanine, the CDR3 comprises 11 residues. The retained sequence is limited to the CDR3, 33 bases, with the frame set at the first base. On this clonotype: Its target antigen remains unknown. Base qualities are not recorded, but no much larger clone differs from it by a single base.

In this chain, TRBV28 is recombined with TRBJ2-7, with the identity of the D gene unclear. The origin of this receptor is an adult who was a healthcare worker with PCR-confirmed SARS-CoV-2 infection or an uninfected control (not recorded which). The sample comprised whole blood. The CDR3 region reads CASSFPPEQYF. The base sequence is TGTGCCAGCAGTTTTCCGCCCGAGCAGTACTTC.